These 21 T cell receptor beta chains share one sample of origin, sequenced in a study of human T cells and chemical hapten exposure. TCRdb called the RACE reads again in MiXCR, with one record for every CDR3 protein. The table shows around 300,000 distinct CDR3 sequences, with around 7.3% occurring only once. Time point reported: pre-sensitization, week 0. As to treatment: therapeutic diphenylcyclopropenone sensitization with weekly scalp DPC. Sequencing used whole blood, obtained in connection with sensitization to the hapten diphenylcyclopropenone (DPC). The receptors were sampled from a man aged 18 to 29 with alopecia areata. Some clones in this sample may be carry-over from other donors' samples.

This clonotype was seen a few times. The V call is TRBV6-4, the J call TRBJ2-3; D is possibly TRBD1 (6 bases). Germline V gene sequence: CDR1 MRHNA, CDR2 SNTAGT. With 5 bases removed from V and 0 bases from J, the gap between germline ends came to 15 bases. The CDR3 is made up of 16 amino acids. The DNA of the CDR3 is TGTGCCAGCAGTTCGACAGGCCTCACTAGCACAGATACGCAGTATTTT. Protein product: CASSSTGLTSTDTQYF.

The gene calls are TRBV12-3 or TRBV12-4 and TRBJ1-4; no firm D call. The CDR3 is 12 residues long. V lost 6 bases to trimming and J lost 7 bases, with 9 bases between them. CDR3 amino acids: CASSPAREKLFF. The CDR3, as DNA: TGTGCCAGCAGCCCGGCGCGTGAAAAACTGTTTTTT.

This clonotype was seen a handful of times. The chain recombines TRBV11-1 with TRBJ2-2, with D tentatively TRBD1 (5 bases). The CDR3 loop spans 15 amino acids. CDR1 SGHAT and CDR2 FQDESV come from the germline V gene (reference sequence). V lost 1 base and J lost 5, with 11 bases in between. The CDR3 region is CASSLEESGTGELFF. The CDR3 coding sequence is TGTGCCAGCAGCTTAGAAGAATCAGGGACCGGGGAGCTGTTTTTT.

The sample holds a few counts of this clonotype. The genes are TRBV20-1 and TRBJ2-6; 8 bases align to TRBD1. Trimming cost V 5 bases and J 1 base; bases outside gene matches: 10. Looked up from germline, CDR1 is DFQATT and CDR2 is SNEGSKA (reference sequence). This CDR3 comprises 17 residues. CDR3 in amino acids: CSAYTGGSWSGANVLTF. The CDR3 bases are TGCAGTGCTTATACAGGGGGTTCTTGGTCTGGGGCCAACGTCCTGACTTTC.

The table lists this clonotype with many counts. This sequence joins TRBV7-2 and TRBJ1-6, with D unresolved. Germline values: CDR1 SGHTA, CDR2 FQGNSA. V shed 1 base and J shed 8 bases, with 9 bases lying between them. This CDR3 spans 14 amino acids. The CDR3 DNA follows: TGTGCCAGCAGCTTAGTTTCGCGGGATTCACCCCTCCACTTT. It yields the protein CASSLVSRDSPLHF.

This clonotype was recorded a few times. The chain is built from TRBV5-1 and TRBJ2-7; 8 nucleotides align to TRBD1. CDR1 SGHRS and CDR2 YFSETQ come from the germline V gene. Unmatched junction bases numbered 7, after V lost 2 bases and J lost 0 bases. The CDR3 loop spans 16 amino acids. The CDR3 here is CASSFQGASSSYEQYF. The DNA for the CDR3 is TGCGCCAGCAGCTTCCAGGGGGCGAGTAGCTCCTACGAGCAGTACTTC. The entire variable domain, with the rest obtained from reference TRBV5-1 and TRBJ2-7, is as follows: KAGVTQTPRYLIKTRGQQVTLSCSPISGHRSVSWYQQTPGQGLQFLFEYFSETQRNKGNFPGRFSGRQFSNSRSEMNVSTLELGDSALYLCASSFQGASSSYEQYFGPGTRLTVT.

Ten or more counts support this clonotype. This chain joins TRBV27 and TRBJ1-1, with D unclear. Germline lookup yields CDR1 MNHEY and CDR2 SMNVEV (reference sequence). This CDR3 is 15 amino acids long. Trimming left V 4 bases short and J 4 bases short, with 16 bases between. CDR3 sequence (DNA): TGTGCCAGCAGTTCGATTCGGGGTACCCGCACTGAAGCTTTCTTT. Protein: CASSSIRGTRTEAFF.

This clonotype was detected only a few times. The chain combines TRBV29-1 with TRBJ2-1; no clear D gene. Germline V CDR1 and CDR2: SQVTM, ANQGSEA. Trimming removed 7 bases from V and 2 bases from J, with 15 bases in between. The CDR3 is 14 residues long. The CDR3 protein is CSAYTIRAYNEQFF. The CDR3 bases are TGCAGCGCCTATACAATAAGGGCCTACAATGAGCAGTTCTTC.

The chain employs TRBV27 and TRBJ2-5, with TRBD2 matching over 10 bases. The J segment lost 3 bases and the V segment lost 6 bases, leaving 7 bases of the junction unmatched. The CDR3 is 15 residues long. CDR1 MNHEY and CDR2 SMNVEV come from the germline V gene (reference sequence). Here the CDR3 DNA reads TGTGCCAGCAGGCCAGCGGGGGGGGAGGAAGAGACCCAGTACTTC. It specifies CASRPAGGEEETQYF.

Only a few counts were recorded for this clonotype. This chain uses TRBV4-3 with TRBJ2-3; no clear D gene. With 0 bases removed from V and 2 bases from J, the gap between germline ends came to 6 bases. Looked up from germline, CDR1 is LGHNA and CDR2 is YSLEER. The CDR3 extends over 14 amino acids. CDR3 nucleotide sequence: TGCGCCAGCAGCCAAGATGGGGTCACAGATACGCAGTATTTT. The encoded protein is CASSQDGVTDTQYF.

A remark on this clonotype: An end of the junction does not agree with germline; a read error may underlie this. The chain recombines TRBV29-1 with TRBJ2-3, with 13 bases fitting TRBD2. This CDR3 region has 15 residues. Germline loops: CDR1 SQVTM, CDR2 ANQGSEA. The CDR3 DNA sequence: TGCGGCGTTGTTGGACTAGCGGGGGCTTCAGATACGCAGTATTTT. Amino acids: CGVVGLAGASDTQYF.

The chain combines TRBV7-3 with TRBJ1-2; D gene uncertain. Germline loops: CDR1 SGHTA, CDR2 FQGTGA. The CDR3 contains 13 residues. V lost 3 bases, J lost 4 bases, and 9 bases lay in between. CDR3 sequence: CASSFGAGYGYTF. DNA for the CDR3: TGTGCCAGCAGCTTCGGCGCAGGCTATGGCTACACCTTC.

This clonotype was observed many times. The chain links TRBV28 to TRBJ2-1; TRBD1 might be the D (5 bases). The CDR3 runs 15 residues. Germline CDR1 reads MDHEN; CDR2 reads SYDVKM. V was shortened by 7 bases and J by 1 base, with 14 bases between the two germline ends. The CDR3 region is CASTPRTPSYNEQFF. CDR3 nucleotide sequence: TGTGCCAGCACCCCCCGGACACCTTCCTACAATGAGCAGTTCTTC. Full variable domain (outside the CDR3, taken from reference TRBV28 and TRBJ2-1): DVKVTQSSRYLVKRTGEKVFLECVQDMDHENMFWYRQDPGLGLRLIYFSYDVKMKEKGDIPEGYSVSREKKERFSLILESASTNQTSMYLCASTPRTPSYNEQFFGPGTRLTVL.

The gene calls are TRBV6-5 and TRBJ1-4; 9 nucleotides line up with TRBD1. The CDR3 sequence is 18 residues long. V trimming: 6 bases; J trimming: 1 base; junction bases outside the gene matches: 12. The germline gives CDR1 MNHEY, CDR2 SVGAGI. The CDR3 region is CASRRSGTGFKTNEKLFF. In DNA form, the CDR3 reads TGTGCCAGCAGACGCTCCGGGACAGGGTTTAAAACTAATGAAAAACTGTTTTTT.

This clonotype was seen many times. The V and J genes are TRBV3-1 and TRBJ1-1; D uncertain. Per germline, CDR1 LGHDT and CDR2 YNNKEL (reference sequence). V lost 2 bases and J lost 7, with 5 bases in between. This CDR3 comprises 11 residues. The CDR3 DNA reads as TGTGCCAGCAGCCAATCCGGTGAAGCTTTCTTT. Residues: CASSQSGEAFF.

This clonotype was picked up many times. The chain combines TRBV14 with TRBJ1-4; 7 bases fit TRBD1. The CDR3 has 15 amino acids. Trimming at V came to 2 bases and at J to 4 bases, leaving 4 bases not matched to a gene. Germline CDR1 and CDR2: SGHDN and FVKESK. The CDR3 coding sequence is TGTGCCAGCAGCCAAAACAGGGGATTTAATGAAAAACTGTTTTTT. Its protein is CASSQNRGFNEKLFF.

Only a few counts were recorded for this clonotype. The chain joins TRBV2 to TRBJ2-7; D could derive from TRBD1 or TRBD2 (5 bases each). Trimming left V 3 bases short and J 2 bases short, with 14 bases between. Germline assignment: CDR1 SNHLY and CDR2 FYNNEI. There are 15 residues in the CDR3. CDR3 in amino acids: CASSDGTLGAYEQYV. The CDR3 nucleotides read TGTGCCAGCAGTGATGGGACCCTGGGGGCCTACGAGCAGTACGTC.

V gene TRBV4-1 combines with J gene TRBJ2-3, with D uncertain. Germline loops: CDR1 MGHRA, CDR2 YSYEKL. V was clipped by 0 bases and J by 1 base, with 11 bases between them. The CDR3 runs to 16 residues. The CDR3 sequence: CASSQDPGLGTDTQYF. The CDR3 DNA sequence: TGCGCCAGCAGCCAAGATCCCGGCCTGGGCACAGATACGCAGTATTTT.

CDR3 nucleotides: TGCGCCAGCAGCACCGGTCGCGCAGATACGCAGTATTTT. It codes for CASSTGRADTQYF. The J gene is TRBJ2-3, the V gene TRBV5-1; no reliable D call. CDR1 and CDR2 (germline): SGHRS, YFSETQ. The V end lost 4 bases, the J end lost 4 bases, and 10 bases lay between the germline ends. CDR3 length: 13 residues.

This clonotype was observed a few times. The rearrangement uses TRBV6-5 and TRBJ1-4, with no clear D. The CDR3 covers 16 residues. The germline V and J ends were trimmed by 1 base and 3 bases, with 12 bases remaining between them. The germline V gene has CDR1 MNHEY and CDR2 SVGAGI. CDR3 DNA: TGTGCCAGCAGTTACTTCCAGACCCTCGCTAATGAAAAACTGTTTTTT. Protein product: CASSYFQTLANEKLFF.

This clonotype was observed a handful of times. The V call is TRBV7-9, the J call TRBJ2-1; D unclear. This CDR3 comprises 17 residues. Trimming cost V 5 bases and J 0 bases, with 17 bases left between them. The germline V gene encodes CDR1 SEHNR and CDR2 FQNEAQ (reference sequence). The CDR3: CASSPIAGVSSYNEQFF. CDR3 DNA: TGTGCCAGCAGCCCAATAGCTGGGGTTAGCTCCTACAATGAGCAGTTCTTC.